A selection of T cell receptor beta chains follows, all from one sample in a study of blood T cell repertoires in COVID-19. Here immunoSEQ multiplex PCR was the method, and the copy in TCRdb shows in-frame clones only, minus some. This sample has approximately 200,000 clones, with 70% to 85% found just once. The sequenced sample consisted of peripheral blood. The receptor set was obtained from a woman in her 30s with acute or convalescent COVID-19. Both conserved end residues are part of each CDR3. The D gene is left open where the match is weak.

j_gene | d_gene | v_gene | CDR3aa
TRBJ1-2 | TRBD1 | TRBV9 | CASTLGTGLSYGYTF
TRBJ1-2 | TRBD1 | TRBV7-9 | CASSPNRGRGYTF
TRBJ2-7 | NA | TRBV28 | CATLRGVNEQYF
TRBJ2-3 | NA | TRBV4-3 | CASSQGAIWTSDTQYF
TRBJ2-7 | NA | TRBV25-1 | CASSSPRGDLYEQYF
TRBJ2-3 | NA | TRBV7-2 | CASSRGWGPDTQYF
TRBJ1-1 | NA | TRBV19 | CASSIIGDTEAFF
TRBJ1-6 | NA | TRBV5-1 | CASSFNGGDSPLHF
TRBJ1-5 | TRBD1 | TRBV28 | CASSLEGAVQPQHF
TRBJ2-4 | NA | TRBV7-2 | CASSQNTGGNIQYF
TRBJ2-7 | NA | TRBV2 | CASTSSRYEQYF
TRBJ1-3 | NA | TRBV29-1 | CSVRQDGNTIYF
TRBJ1-5 | NA | TRBV7-8 | CASSLGGTDQPQHF
TRBJ1-6 | NA | TRBV23-1 | CASSRRPHLHF
TRBJ1-6 | NA | TRBV7-2 | CASSFGGVDSPLHF
TRBJ2-7 | NA | TRBV19 | CASSSAAGLTTYEQYF
TRBJ1-1 | NA | TRBV6-6 | CASSSATGTAFF
TRBJ1-2 | NA | TRBV5-6 | CASSPIQGHYTF
TRBJ2-7 | NA | TRBV6-1 | CASSEPQGGGPYEQYF
TRBJ2-2 | TRBD1 | TRBV12-3/TRBV12-4 | CATGQGAGELFF
TRBJ2-2 | TRBD2 | TRBV2 | CASSGTSGIRYDTGELFF
TRBJ2-7 | TRBD1 | TRBV7-3 | CASSAPGTGAGEQYF
TRBJ1-5 | TRBD1 | TRBV2 | CASSEYRGKDQPQHF
TRBJ1-2 | TRBD1 | TRBV9 | CASSDRGGEANYGYTF
TRBJ2-7 | TRBD2 | TRBV27 | CASSLGTSAYEQYF
TRBJ1-2 | NA | TRBV7-9 | CASSARGSPGSYGYTF
TRBJ2-1 | TRBD2 | TRBV11-3 | CASSSGGEQFF
TRBJ2-2 | NA | TRBV11-3 | CASSLIRGTGELFF
TRBJ1-6 | NA | TRBV4-2 | CASSPQDGSYNSPLHF
TRBJ2-2 | TRBD2 | TRBV4-1 | CASSQEPRGEVNTGELFF
TRBJ1-3 | NA | TRBV2 | CASSVWRGQGNTIYF
TRBJ2-3 | TRBD2 | TRBV7-6 | CASSLTPGLAADTQYF
TRBJ2-3 | NA | TRBV7-3 | CASSLDLGTQYF
TRBJ2-3 | TRBD1 | TRBV5-1 | CASSFITGGTDTQYF
TRBJ2-2 | TRBD1 | TRBV19 | CASMRQGNGELFF
TRBJ2-1 | NA | TRBV19 | CASISDLTSYNEQFF
TRBJ1-1 | NA | TRBV28 | CASRSGVRAAFF
TRBJ2-2 | NA | TRBV18 | CASSPLAANTGELFF
TRBJ1-2 | NA | TRBV2 | CASSLRPTGLGYGYTF
TRBJ1-3 | NA | TRBV5-1 | CASSLAPGNGNTIYF